Listed below are T cell receptor beta chains from one sample, sequenced in a study of molecular identifiers for immune sequencing clone quantification. TCRdb used MiXCR to reprocess the PCR reads, holding one entry per CDR3 protein. This table holds some 590,000 distinct CDR3 sequences, 25% found once. The specimen sequenced was naive CD8+ T cells from blood, with Jurkat cell RNA spiked in. The origin of the receptors is a human donor in good health. Some libraries in this study had Jurkat cell RNA spiked in. Each CDR3 is given with its conserved first and last residue. D genes are given only for firm matches. Only some rows state a clone size, as once, few, many or a class for expanded clones.

CDR3nt: TGTGCCAGCAGCTTAGATGTGGGGGGCCCCTTTGGAGAGCAGTACTTC
CDR3aa: CASSLDVGGPFGEQYF
abundance: -
d_gene: -
j_gene: TRBJ2-7
v_gene: TRBV7-9

CDR3nt: TGTGCCATCAGTCGGGACACCGATACCACAGATACGCAGTATTTT
CDR3aa: CAISRDTDTTDTQYF
abundance: -
d_gene: -
j_gene: TRBJ2-3
v_gene: TRBV10-3

CDR3nt: TGCAGCGTTGAAGACCCTAGCACGTTCTTC
CDR3aa: CSVEDPSTFF
abundance: many
d_gene: -
j_gene: TRBJ2-1
v_gene: TRBV29-1

CDR3nt: TGTGCCAGCAGTTACATTAGCGGGAGGTACAATGAGCAGTTCTTC
CDR3aa: CASSYISGRYNEQFF
abundance: -
d_gene: TRBD2
j_gene: TRBJ2-1
v_gene: TRBV6-5

CDR3nt: TGTGCCAGCTCACCCGCCTATCCGGGGGTCCGAGAGACCCAGTACTTC
CDR3aa: CASSPAYPGVRETQYF
abundance: many
d_gene: -
j_gene: TRBJ2-5
v_gene: TRBV18

CDR3nt: TGCAGCGTTGACGGAGAGGGGGAAAGCAATGAGCAGTTCTTC
CDR3aa: CSVDGEGESNEQFF
abundance: many
d_gene: -
j_gene: TRBJ2-1
v_gene: TRBV29-1

CDR3nt: TGTGCCAGCAGCTTGGGAGTGGCTTTCTCCTACGAGCAGTACTTC
CDR3aa: CASSLGVAFSYEQYF
abundance: many
d_gene: -
j_gene: TRBJ2-7
v_gene: TRBV28

CDR3nt: TGCGCCAGCAGCTTCCAGGTGGGAGCCAGAAGTTTACTTTACGAGCAGTACTTC
CDR3aa: CASSFQVGARSLLYEQYF
abundance: few
d_gene: -
j_gene: TRBJ2-7
v_gene: TRBV5-1

CDR3nt: TGCGCCAGCAGCCAAGCGAGCGGACAGGCCATCAGGAACACTGAAGCTTTCTTT
CDR3aa: CASSQASGQAIRNTEAFF
abundance: -
d_gene: TRBD1
j_gene: TRBJ1-1
v_gene: TRBV4-1

CDR3nt: TGTGCCAGCAGTGAGGGGGCCCCTGGAAACACCATATATTTT
CDR3aa: CASSEGAPGNTIYF
abundance: few
d_gene: TRBD1
j_gene: TRBJ1-3
v_gene: TRBV27

CDR3nt: TGTGCCAGCTCGGGAGGGCGGGGGGGCCTAAACAAAAACATTCAGTACTTC
CDR3aa: CASSGGRGGLNKNIQYF
abundance: few
d_gene: TRBD2
j_gene: TRBJ2-4
v_gene: TRBV6-6

CDR3nt: TGTGCCAGCGCGACAGGGTACACTGAAGCTTTCTTT
CDR3aa: CASATGYTEAFF
abundance: many
d_gene: TRBD1
j_gene: TRBJ1-1
v_gene: TRBV5-6

CDR3nt: TGTGCCAGCAGTCCCGGGGTTAGCGGGATTAGTCAAGAGACCCAGTACTTC
CDR3aa: CASSPGVSGISQETQYF
abundance: -
d_gene: TRBD2
j_gene: TRBJ2-5
v_gene: TRBV6-2/TRBV6-3

CDR3nt: TGTGCCAGCAGTTCAACCCCGACAGGCGGGGGGGACTATGGCTACACCTTC
CDR3aa: CASSSTPTGGGDYGYTF
abundance: few
d_gene: -
j_gene: TRBJ1-2
v_gene: TRBV12-3/TRBV12-4

CDR3nt: TGTGCCAGCAATTTATCCCGGAGCTCCTACGAGCAGTACTTC
CDR3aa: CASNLSRSSYEQYF
abundance: -
d_gene: -
j_gene: TRBJ2-7
v_gene: TRBV27

CDR3nt: TGTGCCAGCAGCGTGAAGGACAGGGAGTATCAGCCCCAGCATTTT
CDR3aa: CASSVKDREYQPQHF
abundance: many
d_gene: TRBD1
j_gene: TRBJ1-5
v_gene: TRBV7-2

CDR3nt: TGTGCCAGCAGTTACTCTGCCAGTGAAGGCACAGATACGCAGTATTTT
CDR3aa: CASSYSASEGTDTQYF
abundance: many
d_gene: -
j_gene: TRBJ2-3
v_gene: TRBV6-5

CDR3nt: TGTGCCAGCGGAGTTCCGCAGATGAACACTGAAGCTTTCTTT
CDR3aa: CASGVPQMNTEAFF
abundance: many
d_gene: -
j_gene: TRBJ1-1
v_gene: TRBV2

CDR3nt: TGCGCCAGCAGCCAAGATCGCGGCTCTGGAATCACCATATATTTT
CDR3aa: CASSQDRGSGITIYF
abundance: once
d_gene: -
j_gene: TRBJ1-3
v_gene: TRBV4-1

CDR3nt: TGTGCCAGCAGTGAAGGGGTGTTCGGGGACTCCCTCCACTTT
CDR3aa: CASSEGVFGDSLHF
abundance: few
d_gene: -
j_gene: TRBJ1-6
v_gene: TRBV2

CDR3nt: TGCAGCGTTGATCTGACAGGGCGGACCCTAGAGACCCAGTACTTC
CDR3aa: CSVDLTGRTLETQYF
abundance: -
d_gene: TRBD1
j_gene: TRBJ2-5
v_gene: TRBV29-1

CDR3nt: TGTGCCAGCAGTTACGGGCAAGCGTACACTGAAGCTTTCTTT
CDR3aa: CASSYGQAYTEAFF
abundance: -
d_gene: -
j_gene: TRBJ1-1
v_gene: TRBV6-5

CDR3nt: TGCAGTGCTGGTAGCGGCCCAAAACAGATCTCCTACGAGCAGTACTTC
CDR3aa: CSAGSGPKQISYEQYF
abundance: many
d_gene: -
j_gene: TRBJ2-7
v_gene: TRBV20-1

CDR3nt: TGTGCCAGCAGCTTAGGGACAGGGACCCCCGGAAACACCATATATTTT
CDR3aa: CASSLGTGTPGNTIYF
abundance: few
d_gene: TRBD1
j_gene: TRBJ1-3
v_gene: TRBV13

CDR3nt: TGCGCCAGCAGCCGAGGTCAGGGGCTACGCTATGGCTACACCTTC
CDR3aa: CASSRGQGLRYGYTF
abundance: few
d_gene: -
j_gene: TRBJ1-2
v_gene: TRBV4-3

CDR3nt: TGCAGCGTTGAAGATTACGGTTACGAGACCCAGTACTTC
CDR3aa: CSVEDYGYETQYF
abundance: many
d_gene: -
j_gene: TRBJ2-5
v_gene: TRBV29-1

CDR3nt: TGCGCCAGCAGCCAAGGTCAGACGGATGGCTACACCTTC
CDR3aa: CASSQGQTDGYTF
abundance: once
d_gene: -
j_gene: TRBJ1-2
v_gene: TRBV4-3

CDR3nt: TGTGCCAGCAGTTCCTTGACATTCCAAGAGACCCAGTACTTC
CDR3aa: CASSSLTFQETQYF
abundance: many
d_gene: -
j_gene: TRBJ2-5
v_gene: TRBV12-3/TRBV12-4

CDR3nt: TGTGCCAGCAGTCAGGACATCCAAGAGACCCAGTACTTC
CDR3aa: CASSQDIQETQYF
abundance: few
d_gene: -
j_gene: TRBJ2-5
v_gene: TRBV27

CDR3nt: TGTGCCATCGGGACAGGGGTCGAGCAGTACTTC
CDR3aa: CAIGTGVEQYF
abundance: few
d_gene: TRBD1
j_gene: TRBJ2-7
v_gene: TRBV24-1

CDR3nt: TGTGCCAGCAGCTGGGCAGGGGCCCAGTACTTC
CDR3aa: CASSWAGAQYF
abundance: -
d_gene: -
j_gene: TRBJ2-5
v_gene: TRBV5-6

CDR3nt: TGTGCCAGCAGTTACTCGGCGTGGCGGGAGGGCCCAACCGAGCAGTACTTC
CDR3aa: CASSYSAWREGPTEQYF
abundance: many
d_gene: TRBD2
j_gene: TRBJ2-7
v_gene: TRBV6-5

CDR3nt: TGCAGTGCTAGGACCTTTAGGACGGGAGTCACTGAAGCTTTCTTT
CDR3aa: CSARTFRTGVTEAFF
abundance: few
d_gene: -
j_gene: TRBJ1-1
v_gene: TRBV20-1

CDR3nt: TGTGCCGGCCGCAGCGGGGTGAACACCGGGGAGCTGTTTTTT
CDR3aa: CAGRSGVNTGELFF
abundance: -
d_gene: TRBD2
j_gene: TRBJ2-2
v_gene: TRBV7-9

CDR3nt: TGTGCCAGCAGCCAAGATAGGGCTAGCGGGAGGGCCTGGGAGCTGTTTTTT
CDR3aa: CASSQDRASGRAWELFF
abundance: few
d_gene: TRBD2
j_gene: TRBJ2-2
v_gene: TRBV3-1

CDR3nt: TGTGCCAGCGGGCCTTTTTATAATTCACCCCTCCACTTT
CDR3aa: CASGPFYNSPLHF
abundance: -
d_gene: -
j_gene: TRBJ1-6
v_gene: TRBV6-5

CDR3nt: TGTGCCAGCAGCTTAGCCCAGGGGGCCGGGAATGAGCAGTACTTC
CDR3aa: CASSLAQGAGNEQYF
abundance: -
d_gene: TRBD1
j_gene: TRBJ2-5
v_gene: TRBV7-9

CDR3nt: TGTGCCAGCAGTTTAGCGGGACTAGCGGGAGGATACGAGCAGTACTTC
CDR3aa: CASSLAGLAGGYEQYF
abundance: many
d_gene: TRBD2
j_gene: TRBJ2-7
v_gene: TRBV12-3/TRBV12-4

CDR3nt: TGTGCCAGCTCACCACCTGCGGACGAGCAGTACTTC
CDR3aa: CASSPPADEQYF
abundance: few
d_gene: -
j_gene: TRBJ2-7
v_gene: TRBV18

CDR3nt: TGTGTCAGCAGCCACTCGGGCAACCAGCCCCAGCATTTT
CDR3aa: CVSSHSGNQPQHF
abundance: -
d_gene: -
j_gene: TRBJ1-5
v_gene: TRBV9

CDR3nt: TGTGCCAGCAGTGAAATCTACAATGAGCAGTTCTTC
CDR3aa: CASSEIYNEQFF
abundance: many
d_gene: -
j_gene: TRBJ2-1
v_gene: TRBV6-1

CDR3nt: TGCAGCATTAACCACCAACCCTCAGAGGGACACTTCGCTGAAGCTTTCTTT
CDR3aa: CSINHQPSEGHFAEAFF
abundance: many
d_gene: -
j_gene: TRBJ1-1
v_gene: TRBV29-1

CDR3nt: TGTGCCAGCAGCCAATCGGGACAGGGCCTAAGCTCCTACGAGCAGTACTTC
CDR3aa: CASSQSGQGLSSYEQYF
abundance: few
d_gene: TRBD1
j_gene: TRBJ2-7
v_gene: TRBV3-1

CDR3nt: TGTGCCAGCAGTTTCGATGGCTACACCTTC
CDR3aa: CASSFDGYTF
abundance: -
d_gene: -
j_gene: TRBJ1-2
v_gene: TRBV27

CDR3nt: TGTGCCAGCTCCGACGGGACAGGGTTCTACGAGCAGTACTTC
CDR3aa: CASSDGTGFYEQYF
abundance: few
d_gene: TRBD1
j_gene: TRBJ2-7
v_gene: TRBV12-3/TRBV12-4

CDR3nt: TGTGCCAGCAGCTTAACCGGGGAAAGCTCCTACGAGCAGTACTTC
CDR3aa: CASSLTGESSYEQYF
abundance: -
d_gene: -
j_gene: TRBJ2-7
v_gene: TRBV11-2

CDR3nt: TGTGCCAGCAGCCCTCCCGACAGGGATTTGATCGAGCAGTACTTC
CDR3aa: CASSPPDRDLIEQYF
abundance: many
d_gene: TRBD1
j_gene: TRBJ2-7
v_gene: TRBV7-9

CDR3nt: TGTGCCAGCGCCCAGGGCCTGCCCCCTGCCGCTTTCTTT
CDR3aa: CASAQGLPPAAFF
abundance: -
d_gene: -
j_gene: TRBJ1-1
v_gene: TRBV19

CDR3nt: TGTGCCAGCAGCGTACTAGCGGGAAGCACAGATACGCAGTATTTT
CDR3aa: CASSVLAGSTDTQYF
abundance: many
d_gene: TRBD2
j_gene: TRBJ2-3
v_gene: TRBV9

CDR3nt: TGTGCCAGCAGCCGAGGACTAGCGGGAACCTTTGGGGAGCAGTACTTC
CDR3aa: CASSRGLAGTFGEQYF
abundance: many
d_gene: TRBD2
j_gene: TRBJ2-7
v_gene: TRBV7-9

CDR3nt: TGTGCCAGCAGTGATCGGGACAGGGGAATCTATGGCTACACCTTC
CDR3aa: CASSDRDRGIYGYTF
abundance: many
d_gene: TRBD1
j_gene: TRBJ1-2
v_gene: TRBV6-1